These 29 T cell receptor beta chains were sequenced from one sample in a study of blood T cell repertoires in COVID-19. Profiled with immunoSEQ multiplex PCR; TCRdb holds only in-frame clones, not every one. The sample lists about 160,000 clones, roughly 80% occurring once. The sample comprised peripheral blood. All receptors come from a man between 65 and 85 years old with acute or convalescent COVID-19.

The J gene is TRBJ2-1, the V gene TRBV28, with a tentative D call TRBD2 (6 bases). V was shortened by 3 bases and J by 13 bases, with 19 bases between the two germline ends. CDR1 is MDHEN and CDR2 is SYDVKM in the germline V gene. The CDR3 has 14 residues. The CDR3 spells CASSLAGPNTRQFF. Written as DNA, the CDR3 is TGTGCCAGCAGTTTGGCGGGACCCAACACGCGTCAGTTCTTC. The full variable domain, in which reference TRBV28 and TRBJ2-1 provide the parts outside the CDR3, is DVKVTQSSRYLVKRTGEKVFLECVQDMDHENMFWYRQDPGLGLRLIYFSYDVKMKEKGDIPEGYSVSREKKERFSLILESASTNQTSMYLCASSLAGPNTRQFFGPGTRLTVL.

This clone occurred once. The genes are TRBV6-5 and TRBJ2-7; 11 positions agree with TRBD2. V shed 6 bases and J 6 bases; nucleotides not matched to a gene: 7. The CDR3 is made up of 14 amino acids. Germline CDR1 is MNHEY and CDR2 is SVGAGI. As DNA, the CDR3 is TGTGCCAGCAGACCCGGGACTAGCGGTGGCGAGCAGTACTTC. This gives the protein CASRPGTSGGEQYF.

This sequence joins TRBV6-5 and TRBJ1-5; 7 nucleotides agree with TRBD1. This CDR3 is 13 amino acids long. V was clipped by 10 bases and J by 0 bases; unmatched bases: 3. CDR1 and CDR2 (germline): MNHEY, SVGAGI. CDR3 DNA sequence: TGTGCCACACAGGGGATTAGCAATCAGCCCCAGCATTTT. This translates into CATQGISNQPQHF.

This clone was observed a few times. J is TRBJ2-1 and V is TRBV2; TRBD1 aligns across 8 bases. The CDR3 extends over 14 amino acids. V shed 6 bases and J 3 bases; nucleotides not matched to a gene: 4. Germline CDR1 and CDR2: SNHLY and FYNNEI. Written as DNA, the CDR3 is TGTGCCAGCAGGTACAGGGGGGACTACAATGAGCAGTTCTTC. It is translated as CASRYRGDYNEQFF. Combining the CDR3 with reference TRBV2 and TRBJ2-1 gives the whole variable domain EPEVTQTPSHQVTQMGQEVILRCVPISNHLYFYWYRQILGQKVEFLVSFYNNEISEKSEIFDDQFSVERPDGSNFTLKIRSTKLEDSAMYFCASRYRGDYNEQFFGPGTRLTVL.

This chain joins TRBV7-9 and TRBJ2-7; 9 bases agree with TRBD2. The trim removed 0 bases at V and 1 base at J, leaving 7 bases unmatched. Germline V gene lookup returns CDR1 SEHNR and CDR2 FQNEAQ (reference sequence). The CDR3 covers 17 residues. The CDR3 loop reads CASSLARAGGKSYEQYF. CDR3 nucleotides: TGTGCCAGCAGCTTAGCGCGGGCGGGGGGGAAATCCTACGAGCAGTACTTC. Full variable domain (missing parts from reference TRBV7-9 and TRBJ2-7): DTGVSQNPRHKITKRGQNVTFRCDPISEHNRLYWYRQTLGQGPEFLTYFQNEAQLEKSRLLSDRFSAERPKGSFSTLEIQRTEQGDSAMYLCASSLARAGGKSYEQYFGPGTRLTVT.

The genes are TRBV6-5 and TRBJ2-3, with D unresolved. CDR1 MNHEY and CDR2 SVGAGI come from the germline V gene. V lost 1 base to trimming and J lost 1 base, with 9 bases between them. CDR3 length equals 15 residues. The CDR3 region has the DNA TGTGCCAGCAGTTACTGGGCAGAAGGCACAGATACGCAGTATTTT. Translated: CASSYWAEGTDTQYF.

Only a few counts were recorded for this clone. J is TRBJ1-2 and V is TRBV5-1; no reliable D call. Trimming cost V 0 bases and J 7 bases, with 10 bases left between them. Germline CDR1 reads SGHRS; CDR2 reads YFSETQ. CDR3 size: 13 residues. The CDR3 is CASSLAATGGYTF. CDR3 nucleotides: TGCGCCAGCAGCTTGGCGGCAACGGGTGGCTACACCTTC.

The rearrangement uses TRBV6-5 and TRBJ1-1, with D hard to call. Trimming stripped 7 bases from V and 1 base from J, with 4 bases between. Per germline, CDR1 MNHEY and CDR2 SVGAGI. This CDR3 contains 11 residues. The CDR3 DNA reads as TGTGCCAGCAACAAGAACACTGAAGCTTTCTTT. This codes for CASNKNTEAFF.

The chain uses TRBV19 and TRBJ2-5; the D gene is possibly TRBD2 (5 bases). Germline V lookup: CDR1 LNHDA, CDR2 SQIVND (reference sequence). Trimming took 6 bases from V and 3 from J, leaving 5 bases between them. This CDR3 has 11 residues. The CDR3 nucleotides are TGTGCCAGTAGGCGGGAAGAGACCCAGTACTTC. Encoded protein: CASRREETQYF.

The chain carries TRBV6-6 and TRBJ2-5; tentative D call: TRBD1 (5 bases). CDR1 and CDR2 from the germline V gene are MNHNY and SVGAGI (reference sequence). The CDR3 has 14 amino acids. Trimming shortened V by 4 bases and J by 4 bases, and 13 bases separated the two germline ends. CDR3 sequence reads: CASSSHQGLETQYF. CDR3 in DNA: TGTGCCAGCAGTTCCCACCAGGGTCTAGAGACCCAGTACTTC.

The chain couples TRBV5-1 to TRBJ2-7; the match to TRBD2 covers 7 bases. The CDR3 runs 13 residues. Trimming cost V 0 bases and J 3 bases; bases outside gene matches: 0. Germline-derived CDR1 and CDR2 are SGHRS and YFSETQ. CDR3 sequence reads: CASSLERDYEQYF. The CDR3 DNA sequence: TGCGCCAGCAGCTTGGAGCGGGACTACGAGCAGTACTTC.

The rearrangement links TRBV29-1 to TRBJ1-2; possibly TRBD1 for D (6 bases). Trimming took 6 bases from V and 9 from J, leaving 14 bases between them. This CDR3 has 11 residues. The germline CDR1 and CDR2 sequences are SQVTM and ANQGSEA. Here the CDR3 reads CSVPTGASYTF. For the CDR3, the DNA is TGCAGCGTGCCGACAGGAGCCAGCTACACCTTC.

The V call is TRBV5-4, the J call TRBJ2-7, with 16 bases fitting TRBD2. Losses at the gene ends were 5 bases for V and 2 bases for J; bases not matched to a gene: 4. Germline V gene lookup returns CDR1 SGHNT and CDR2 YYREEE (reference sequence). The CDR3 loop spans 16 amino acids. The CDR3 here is CASRPGTSGGAYEQYF. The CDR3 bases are TGTGCCAGCAGGCCCGGGACTAGCGGGGGGGCCTACGAGCAGTACTTC. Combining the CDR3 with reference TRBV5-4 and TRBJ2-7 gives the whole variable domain ETGVTQSPTHLIKTRGQQVTLRCSSQSGHNTVSWYQQALGQGPQFIFQYYREEENGRGNFPPRFSGLQFPNYSSELNVNALELDDSALYLCASRPGTSGGAYEQYFGPGTRLTVT.

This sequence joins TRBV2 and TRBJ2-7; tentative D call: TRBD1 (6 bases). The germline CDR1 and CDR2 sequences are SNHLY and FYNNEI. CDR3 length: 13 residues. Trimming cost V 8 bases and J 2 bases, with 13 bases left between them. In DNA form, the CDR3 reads TGTGCCAGCTACGGACAGAACCCCTACGAGCAGTACTTC. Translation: CASYGQNPYEQYF.

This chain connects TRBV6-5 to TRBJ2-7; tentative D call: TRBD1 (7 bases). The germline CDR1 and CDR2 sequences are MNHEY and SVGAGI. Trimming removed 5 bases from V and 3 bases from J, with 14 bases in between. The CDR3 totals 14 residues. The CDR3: CASSTRQGGYEQYF. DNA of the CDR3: TGTGCCAGCAGTACTAGGCAGGGGGGCTACGAGCAGTACTTC.

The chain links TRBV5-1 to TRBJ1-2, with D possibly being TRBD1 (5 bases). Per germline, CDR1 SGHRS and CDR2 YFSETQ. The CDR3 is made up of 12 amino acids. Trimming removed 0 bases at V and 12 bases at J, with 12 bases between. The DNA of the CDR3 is TGCGCCAGCAGCTTGGAGGGGCAGCACGACACCTTC. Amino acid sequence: CASSLEGQHDTF.

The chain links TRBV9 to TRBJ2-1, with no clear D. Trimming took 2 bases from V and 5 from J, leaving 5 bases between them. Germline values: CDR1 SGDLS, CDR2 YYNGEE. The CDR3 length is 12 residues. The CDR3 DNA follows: TGTGCCAGCAGCGTTGCGGACAATGAGCAGTTCTTC. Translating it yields CASSVADNEQFF.

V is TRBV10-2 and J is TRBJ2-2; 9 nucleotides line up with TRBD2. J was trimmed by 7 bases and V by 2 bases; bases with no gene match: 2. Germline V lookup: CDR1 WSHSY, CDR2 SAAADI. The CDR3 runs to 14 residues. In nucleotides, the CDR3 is TGCGCCAGCAGTGAGCTAGCGGGGAACGGGGAGCTGTTTTTT. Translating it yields CASSELAGNGELFF.

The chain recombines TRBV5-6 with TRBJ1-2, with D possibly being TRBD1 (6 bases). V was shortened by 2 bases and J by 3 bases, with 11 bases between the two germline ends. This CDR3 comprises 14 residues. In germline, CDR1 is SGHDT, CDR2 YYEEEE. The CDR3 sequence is CASSLGQMYYGYTF. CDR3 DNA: TGTGCCAGCAGCTTAGGACAGATGTACTATGGCTACACCTTC.

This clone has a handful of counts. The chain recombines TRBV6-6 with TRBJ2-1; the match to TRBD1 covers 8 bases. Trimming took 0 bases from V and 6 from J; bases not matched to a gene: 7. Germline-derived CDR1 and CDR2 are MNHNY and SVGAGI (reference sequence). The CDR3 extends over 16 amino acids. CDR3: CASSYSPTGGRNEQFF. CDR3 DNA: TGTGCCAGCAGTTACTCGCCTACAGGGGGACGCAATGAGCAGTTCTTC.

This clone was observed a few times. The CDR3 loop reads CASSQAVVDYYNSPLHF. As DNA, the CDR3 is TGTGCCAGCAGCCAAGCGGTCGTCGACTACTATAATTCACCCCTCCACTTT. The chain uses TRBV14 and TRBJ1-6; no clear D gene. Deletions cut 1 base from V and 3 bases from J, with 13 bases between. This CDR3 contains 17 residues. Germline V CDR1 and CDR2: SGHDN, FVKESK.

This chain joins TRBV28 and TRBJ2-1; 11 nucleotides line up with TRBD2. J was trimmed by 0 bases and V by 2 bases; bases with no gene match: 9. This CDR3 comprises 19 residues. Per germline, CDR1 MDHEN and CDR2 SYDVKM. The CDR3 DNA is TGTGCCAGCAGTTTACGCCCTGGGCTAGCGGGAGGCTCCTACAATGAGCAGTTCTTC. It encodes CASSLRPGLAGGSYNEQFF.

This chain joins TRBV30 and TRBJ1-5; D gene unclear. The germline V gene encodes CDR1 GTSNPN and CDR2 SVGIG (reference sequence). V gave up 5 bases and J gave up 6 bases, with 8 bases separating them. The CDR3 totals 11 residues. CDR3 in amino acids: CAWGPVQPQHF. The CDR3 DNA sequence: TGTGCCTGGGGGCCGGTTCAGCCCCAGCATTTT.

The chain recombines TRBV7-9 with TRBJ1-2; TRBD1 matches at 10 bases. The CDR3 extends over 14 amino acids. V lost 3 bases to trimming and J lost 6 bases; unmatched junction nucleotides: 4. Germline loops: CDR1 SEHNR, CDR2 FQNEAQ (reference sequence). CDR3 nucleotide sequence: TGTGCCAGCAGCTTGTTCGGGACAGGGGATGGCTACACCTTC. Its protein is CASSLFGTGDGYTF.

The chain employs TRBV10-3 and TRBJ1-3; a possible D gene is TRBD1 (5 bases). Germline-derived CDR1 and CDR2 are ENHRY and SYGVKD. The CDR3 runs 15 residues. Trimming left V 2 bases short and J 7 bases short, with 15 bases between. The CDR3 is CAISETLGPSNTIYF. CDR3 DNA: TGTGCCATCAGTGAGACACTGGGGCCGTCGAACACCATATATTTT.

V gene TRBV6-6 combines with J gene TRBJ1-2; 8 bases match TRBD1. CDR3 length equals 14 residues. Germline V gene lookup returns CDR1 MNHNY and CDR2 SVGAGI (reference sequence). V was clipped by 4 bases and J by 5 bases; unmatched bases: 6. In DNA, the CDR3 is TGTGCCAGCAGTTCCCCAGACAGGGGATATGGCTACACCTTC. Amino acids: CASSSPDRGYGYTF.

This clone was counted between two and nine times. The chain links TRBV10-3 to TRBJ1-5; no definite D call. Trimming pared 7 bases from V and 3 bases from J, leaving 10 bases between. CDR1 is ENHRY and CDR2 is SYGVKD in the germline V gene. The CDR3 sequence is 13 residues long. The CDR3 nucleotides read TGTGCCATCACCCCCGACTCCAATCAGCCCCAGCATTTT. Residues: CAITPDSNQPQHF.

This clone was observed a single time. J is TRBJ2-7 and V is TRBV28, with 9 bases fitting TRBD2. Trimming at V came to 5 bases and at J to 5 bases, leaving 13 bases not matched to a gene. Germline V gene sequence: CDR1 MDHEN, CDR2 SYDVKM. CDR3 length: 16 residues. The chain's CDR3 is CASSPGGREGVDEQYF. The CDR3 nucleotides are TGTGCCAGCAGTCCTGGGGGGCGGGAGGGCGTAGACGAGCAGTACTTC.

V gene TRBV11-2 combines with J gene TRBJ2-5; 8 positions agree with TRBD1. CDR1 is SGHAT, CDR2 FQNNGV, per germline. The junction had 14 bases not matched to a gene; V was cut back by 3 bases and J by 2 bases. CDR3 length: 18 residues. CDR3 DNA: TGTGCCAGCAGCTTCGGACAGGGAGGCCTTCAAGCTCAAGAGACCCAGTACTTC. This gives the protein CASSFGQGGLQAQETQYF.